This T cell receptor beta chain comes out of a study of T cells in tuberculosis. Adolescents were screened for latent TB by skin test and IGRA. The CDR3 is 16 amino acids. Losses at the gene ends were 3 bases for V and 2 bases for J; bases not matched to a gene: 4. Germline V lookup: CDR1 KGHSH, CDR2 LQKENI. As for this clone: The antigen remains undetermined.

Whole-study results and caveats: Classification accuracy was roughly 87% (AUROC approximately 0.89) with the GMM-specific repertoire.

Using immunoSEQ multiplex PCR, the repertoire was profiled, and TCRdb retains in-frame clones only, with some absent. The sample includes 40,000 to 45,000 clones, around 94% of them seen just once. This sequence was found in a donor aged 10-35 years with latent tuberculosis or without tuberculosis infection. Some clones in this sample may be carry-over from other donors' samples. Source material: PBMCs. The rearrangement uses TRBV18 and TRBJ2-2; 9 bases map to TRBD2. CDR3 protein: CASSPGAGGNTGELFF. In DNA, the CDR3 is TGTGCCAGCTCACCGGGAGCGGGAGGAAACACCGGGGAGCTGTTTTTT.